The 16 T cell receptor beta chains presented below share a single source sample, sequenced in a study of T cells in Graves' hyperthyroidism and ophthalmopathy. Amplification yielded TCR beta CDR3 regions, with RNA transcripts as the source. The HTBI primer set was used in a first-round RT-PCR of the TCR CDR3. Each CDR3 protein is one row after TCRdb ran MiXCR on the multiplex PCR reads. The repertoire consists of 270,000 or so distinct CDR3 sequences, with about 16% occurring once and the leading ten covering roughly 30%. What was sequenced was blood. The receptors shown here come from a woman between 50 and 59 years old with Graves' hyperthyroidism that later progressed to Graves' ophthalmopathy.

The rearrangement uses TRBV9 and TRBJ1-1; TRBD1 agrees at 9 bases. CDR1 and CDR2 from the germline V gene are SGDLS and YYNGEE. The CDR3 extends over 16 amino acids. With 4 bases clipped from V and 10 bases from J, the junction kept 17 bases outside the gene matches. CDR3 DNA sequence: TGTGCCAGCAGCCCGAGTGCTGAGGCGGGACAGGGTACAGCTTTCTTT. Protein: CASSPSAEAGQGTAFF. Full variable domain (remainder filled in from reference TRBV9 and TRBJ1-1): DSGVTQTPKHLITATGQRVTLRCSPRSGDLSVYWYQQSLDQGLQFLIQYYNGEERAKGNILERFSAQQFPDLHSELNLSSLELGDSALYFCASSPSAEAGQGTAFFGQGTRLTVV.

This clonotype was seen at least ten times. The CDR3 sequence is CSAVRDRGKAFF. DNA for the CDR3: TGCAGTGCTGTGCGGGACAGGGGGAAAGCTTTCTTT. The chain recombines TRBV20-1 with TRBJ1-1; the match to TRBD1 covers 11 bases. The CDR3 is 12 residues long. Germline CDR1 and CDR2: DFQATT and SNEGSKA (reference sequence). The ends lost 5 bases at V and 9 bases at J; junction bases unmatched: 5.

The sample holds many counts of this clonotype. The chain joins TRBV7-3 to TRBJ1-1; possible D gene TRBD1, 5 bases. Trimming pared 2 bases from V and 0 bases from J, leaving 10 bases between. From germline, CDR1 is SGHTA and CDR2 FQGTGA. The CDR3 has 15 residues. The CDR3 loop is CASSLGQGVNTEAFF. DNA for the CDR3: TGTGCCAGCAGCTTAGGGCAGGGTGTGAACACTGAAGCTTTCTTT.

This clonotype has at least ten counts. The J gene is TRBJ1-5, the V gene TRBV20-1; possible D gene TRBD1, 5 bases. The CDR3 loop spans 14 amino acids. In germline, CDR1 is DFQATT, CDR2 SNEGSKA (reference sequence). V was shortened by 1 base and J by 2 bases, with 9 bases between the two germline ends. CDR3 sequence: CSARGGTGNQPQHF. CDR3 sequence (DNA): TGCAGTGCTAGAGGCGGGACGGGCAATCAGCCCCAGCATTTT.

This sequence joins TRBV18 and TRBJ1-6; D gene ambiguous. Germline V gene data show CDR1 as KGHSH and CDR2 as LQKENI. The CDR3 spans 14 residues. The V and J ends lost 4 bases and 9 bases respectively, with 13 bases between them. Here the CDR3 DNA reads TGTGCCAGCTCACGACTACCCTTGACTTCACCCCTCCACTTT. Translated: CASSRLPLTSPLHF.

This clonotype was observed a few times. A much bigger clone sits one base away, suggesting this may be a read error. The chain combines TRBV3-1 with TRBJ1-1; D unresolved. V gave up 1 base and J gave up 10 bases, with 13 bases separating them. Germline CDR1 and CDR2: LGHDT and YNNKEL (reference sequence). CDR3 length equals 13 residues. The DNA of the CDR3 is TGTGCCAGCAGCCAAGGCTCAGACCGAGGAGCTTTCTTT. Translation: CASSQGSDRGAFF.

Ten or more counts support this clonotype. CDR3 nucleotides: TGTGCCAGCGCTCCCTCGGCGGTAAGCCTATACAATGAGCAGTTCTTC. Translating gives CASAPSAVSLYNEQFF. J is TRBJ2-1 and V is TRBV7-3; D remains unclear. Germline CDR1 reads SGHTA; CDR2 reads FQGTGA. This CDR3 contains 16 residues. The germline V and J ends were trimmed by 8 bases and 4 bases, with 21 bases remaining between them.

This clonotype was counted many times. The chain couples TRBV9 to TRBJ1-2; TRBD1 is a possible D gene (5 bases). Germline assignment: CDR1 SGDLS and CDR2 YYNGEE. The ends were cut back, 4 bases at V and 5 bases at J, with 12 bases in the middle. There are 13 residues in the CDR3. CDR3 sequence (DNA): TGTGCCAGCAGCCCAGACAGTGGTTATGGCTACACCTTC. It codes for CASSPDSGYGYTF.

This clonotype was counted many times. The J gene is TRBJ1-2, the V gene TRBV3-1; TRBD1 might be the D (5 bases). The CDR3 spans 13 residues. CDR1 is LGHDT and CDR2 is YNNKEL in the germline V gene (reference sequence). Trimming cost V 7 bases and J 10 bases, with 19 bases left between them. CDR3 bases: TGTGCCAGCACCCATAGAGGCAGGGCTATCTACACCTTC. As protein: CASTHRGRAIYTF.

This clonotype was seen repeatedly, ten times or more. The CDR3 region is CASYELVGGGMNTEAFF. In DNA form, the CDR3 reads TGTGCCAGCTACGAATTAGTGGGGGGGGGAATGAACACTGAAGCTTTCTTT. This rearrangement joins TRBV28 to TRBJ1-1; D is perhaps TRBD1 (5 bases). The V end lost 8 bases, the J end lost 0 bases, and 22 bases lay between the germline ends. The CDR3 length is 17 residues. Germline V lookup: CDR1 MDHEN, CDR2 SYDVKM.

The sample holds many counts of this clonotype. The V gene is TRBV28, the J gene TRBJ1-1; 9 bases are shared with TRBD1. Germline V gives CDR1 MDHEN, CDR2 SYDVKM. V was pared by 1 base and J by 7 bases, with 7 bases of the junction left unmatched. This CDR3 has 15 amino acids. The CDR3 DNA is TGTGCCAGCAGTTTATTCGCGACAGGGGGGCGTGAAGCTTTCTTT. Its protein product is CASSLFATGGREAFF.

This clonotype was found many times. The V call is TRBV20-1, the J call TRBJ2-1; 9 bases are shared with TRBD1. The CDR3 runs to 13 residues. With 6 bases clipped from V and 5 bases from J, the junction kept 5 bases outside the gene matches. The V gene's germline CDR1 is DFQATT and CDR2 SNEGSKA (reference sequence). Here the CDR3 reads CSAGQGIDNEQFF. As DNA, the CDR3 is TGCAGTGCAGGACAGGGGATAGACAATGAGCAGTTCTTC.

This clonotype has at least ten counts. The chain couples TRBV5-1 to TRBJ1-2, with D hard to call. The CDR3 runs to 14 residues. Per the germline V gene, CDR1 is SGHRS and CDR2 is YFSETQ. Trimming removed 3 bases from V and 4 bases from J, with 13 bases in between. In nucleotides, the CDR3 is TGCGCCAGCAGCTCTGGCGCCGCCACCTATGGCTACACCTTC. This codes for CASSSGAATYGYTF.

This clonotype appeared many times. The chain is built from TRBV2 and TRBJ1-5; TRBD1 matches at 8 bases. The CDR3 length is 12 residues. Germline V gives CDR1 SNHLY, CDR2 FYNNEI. The ends lost 6 bases at V and 7 bases at J; junction bases unmatched: 2. Here the CDR3 DNA reads TGTGCCAGCAGGGACAGGGTGCAGCCCCAGCATTTT. This codes for CASRDRVQPQHF.

The chain employs TRBV20-1 and TRBJ2-7; 8 nucleotides line up with TRBD2. V shed 7 bases, J shed 3 bases, and the junction held 8 bases outside the gene matches. The CDR3 loop spans 13 amino acids. Per germline, CDR1 DFQATT and CDR2 SNEGSKA (reference sequence). CDR3 coding DNA: TGCAGTGGGGGTGGGAGCGGGAGCTACGAGCAGTACTTC. The encoded protein is CSGGGSGSYEQYF.

The chain carries TRBV15 and TRBJ2-1, with a weak D call TRBD2 (6 bases). Germline loops: CDR1 LNHNV, CDR2 YYDKDF (reference sequence). The CDR3 has 15 residues. Trimming pared 5 bases from V and 7 bases from J, leaving 18 bases between. This CDR3 reads CATSALGRRGNEQFF. CDR3 nucleotide sequence: TGTGCCACCAGCGCCCTAGGGAGGAGAGGAAATGAGCAGTTCTTC.